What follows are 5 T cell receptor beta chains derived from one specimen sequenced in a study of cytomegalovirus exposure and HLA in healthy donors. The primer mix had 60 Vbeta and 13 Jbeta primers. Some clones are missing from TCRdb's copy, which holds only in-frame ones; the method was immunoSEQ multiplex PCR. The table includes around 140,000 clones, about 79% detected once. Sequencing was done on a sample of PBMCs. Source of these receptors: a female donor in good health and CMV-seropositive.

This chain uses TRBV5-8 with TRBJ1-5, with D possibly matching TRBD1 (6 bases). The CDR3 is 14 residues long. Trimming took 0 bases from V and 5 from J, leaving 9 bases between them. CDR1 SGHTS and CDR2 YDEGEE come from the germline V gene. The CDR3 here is CASSLGQADQPQHF. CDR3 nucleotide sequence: TGTGCCAGCAGCTTGGGACAGGCGGATCAGCCCCAGCATTTT.

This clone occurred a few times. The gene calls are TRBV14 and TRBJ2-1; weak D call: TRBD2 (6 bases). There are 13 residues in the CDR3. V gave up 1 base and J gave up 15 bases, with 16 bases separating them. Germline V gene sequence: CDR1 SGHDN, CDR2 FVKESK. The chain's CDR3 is CASSQVRERDPFF. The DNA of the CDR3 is TGTGCCAGCAGCCAAGTACGGGAGCGTGATCCGTTCTTC.

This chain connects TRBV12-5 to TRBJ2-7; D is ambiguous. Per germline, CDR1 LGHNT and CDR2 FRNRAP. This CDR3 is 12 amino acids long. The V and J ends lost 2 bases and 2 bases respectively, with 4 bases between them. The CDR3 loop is CASGLPAYEQYF. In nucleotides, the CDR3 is TGTGCTAGTGGTTTGCCCGCCTACGAGCAGTACTTC. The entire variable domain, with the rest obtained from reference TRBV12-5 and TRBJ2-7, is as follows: DARVTQTPRHKVTEMGQEVTMRCQPILGHNTVFWYRQTMMQGLELLAYFRNRAPLDDSGMPKDRFSAEMPDATLATLKIQPSEPRDSAVYFCASGLPAYEQYFGPGTRLTVT.

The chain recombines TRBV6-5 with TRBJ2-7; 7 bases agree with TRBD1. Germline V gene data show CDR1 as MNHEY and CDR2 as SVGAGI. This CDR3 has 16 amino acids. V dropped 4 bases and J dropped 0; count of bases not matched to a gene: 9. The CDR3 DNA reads TGTGCCAGCAGTTCCCCAGGACAGGAGAGCTCCTACGAGCAGTACTTC. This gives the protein CASSSPGQESSYEQYF.

Here the CDR3 reads CASSSAGTYYTDTQYF. CDR3 coding DNA: TGTGCCAGCAGTTCAGCCGGGACATACTACACAGATACGCAGTATTTT. The rearrangement joins TRBV7-9 to TRBJ2-3, with D possibly TRBD1 on 6 matching bases. The germline V gene encodes CDR1 SEHNR and CDR2 FQNEAQ (reference sequence). The CDR3 contains 16 residues. V was shortened by 6 bases and J by 2 bases, with 18 bases between the two germline ends.